Below, one T cell receptor beta chain is given with its context. Authors' analysis steps: Nucleated cell number was recorded as an estimate derived from reference gene primer amplification. Sequencing was performed with immunoSEQ multiplex PCR; in TCRdb, only in-frame clones are kept and a portion is missing. That table supplies the V and J calls and clone size; D and trimming were determined from the DNA. Of 70,000 to 80,000 clones detected, roughly 89% appear once; the ten largest clones hold 5% to 7.5%. Germline trimming cut 0 bases from V and 6 bases from J; bases unmatched to any gene: 7. Looked up from germline, CDR1 is SGDLS and CDR2 is YYNGEE. The CDR3 length is 16 residues. This specimen belongs to a study of blood T cell repertoires in COVID-19. Study context: Sites across the United States, Italy and Spain contributed samples from acute and convalescent COVID-19. In each case, the material was cDNA or gDNA derived from T cells, B-cell-depleted T cells, or PBMCs.

Sequencing was performed on peripheral blood. V usage is TRBV9 and J usage is TRBJ2-3; 10 bases are shared with TRBD2. The TCR sequence derives from a woman in her fifties or sixties with acute or convalescent COVID-19. The CDR3 loop reads CASSVAPSGGSDTQYF. The CDR3 DNA is TGTGCCAGCAGCGTAGCTCCTAGCGGGGGTTCTGATACGCAGTATTTT.